This T cell receptor (beta chain) is from a study of tumor and adjacent non-tumor tissue in lung cancer. Study background: Stage I to III disease affected 9 to 10 men and roughly five women aged roughly 30 to 76. Samples averaged around 4.2 million productive TCRbeta reads each.

This CDR3 region has 13 residues. Germline CDR1 is MNHEY and CDR2 is SVGAGI. Study-level points and caveats: In normal lung, the top 100 clones were significantly more dominant than in tumor. Patients with more diverse tumor TCRs had worse survival.

As regards this clonotype: The target antigen is unknown. Germline and junction disagree at one end, which may indicate a read error.

The template was RNA from unsorted bulk tissue. Three rounds of nested PCR, following a modified ARM-PCR protocol, produced the TCRbeta library. One entry per CDR3 protein results from TCRdb running MiXCR on the multiplex PCR reads. The sample has 81,000 or so distinct CDR3 sequences; roughly 80% are singletons. This chain connects TRBV6-5 to TRBJ1-6; 7 bases align to TRBD1. This TCR came from a woman between 45 and 65 years old with non-small cell lung cancer. The sequenced sample was lung tumor tissue. The CDR3 DNA is TGTGCCAGCAGAGGAACAGGGGATTCACCCCTCCGCTTT. It encodes CASRGTGDSPLRF.